What follows are 23 T cell receptor beta chains derived from one specimen sequenced in a study of cytomegalovirus exposure and HLA in healthy donors. Amplification used 60 Vbeta primers and 13 Jbeta primers. Assay used: immunoSEQ multiplex PCR; TCRdb lists only in-frame clones, some missing. Altogether over 120,000 clones are present, around 82% being singletons, with the ten largest covering around 2.9%. The sample consisted of PBMCs. The receptors were sampled from a female donor in good health and CMV-seronegative.

The chain carries TRBV5-4 and TRBJ2-7; 11 bases map to TRBD1. J was trimmed by 2 bases and V by 4 bases; bases with no gene match: 5. CDR1 SGHNT and CDR2 YYREEE come from the germline V gene (reference sequence). This CDR3 comprises 15 residues. The CDR3 protein is CASSPGQGAPYEQYF. The CDR3, as DNA: TGTGCCAGCAGCCCTGGACAGGGGGCCCCCTACGAGCAGTACTTC.

This clone was counted a few times. The chain couples TRBV6-5 to TRBJ2-7; 8 bases agree with TRBD1. CDR3 length: 13 residues. Germline-derived CDR1 and CDR2 are MNHEY and SVGAGI. Trimming cost V 6 bases and J 3 bases; bases outside gene matches: 4. The CDR3 is CASRGQGLYEQYF. In DNA form, the CDR3 reads TGTGCCAGCAGAGGACAGGGACTCTACGAGCAGTACTTC.

V usage is TRBV4-1 and J usage is TRBJ2-7; 8 bases are shared with TRBD2. This CDR3 has 14 amino acids. The V gene end was trimmed by 2 bases and the J gene end by 6 bases; junction bases not matched to a gene: 6. CDR1 is MGHRA and CDR2 is YSYEKL in the germline V gene. CDR3 bases: TGCGCCAGCAGCCAACTCGGGGCGGGGGGCGAGCAGTACTTC. The encoded protein is CASSQLGAGGEQYF.

This clone was observed a handful of times. V usage is TRBV6-5 and J usage is TRBJ2-1, with 8 bases matching TRBD2. This CDR3 spans 15 amino acids. CDR1 is MNHEY, CDR2 SVGAGI, per germline. V lost 5 bases and J lost 3; bases outside the gene matches: 6. The CDR3 coding sequence is TGTGCCAGCAGTCCGACTAGCGCGAACTACAATGAGCAGTTCTTC. This encodes CASSPTSANYNEQFF.

This clone has only one observation. This rearrangement joins TRBV9 to TRBJ2-5; 7 bases map to TRBD1. Per germline, CDR1 SGDLS and CDR2 YYNGEE. The CDR3 is 15 amino acids. The ends lost 4 bases at V and 2 bases at J; junction bases unmatched: 8. CDR3 sequence: CASSPRDSLQETQYF. CDR3 nucleotide sequence: TGTGCCAGCAGCCCCCGGGACAGTCTGCAAGAGACCCAGTACTTC.

The rearrangement joins TRBV6-5 to TRBJ2-2; D is possibly TRBD1 (5 bases). The CDR3 length is 14 residues. Looked up from germline, CDR1 is MNHEY and CDR2 is SVGAGI. V was trimmed by 0 bases and J by 6 bases, leaving 8 bases between them. In nucleotides, the CDR3 is TGTGCCAGCAGTTACTCGTGGACATCCGGGGAGCTGTTTTTT. This encodes CASSYSWTSGELFF.

This clone was seen a single time. The V and J genes are TRBV2 and TRBJ1-3; 8 bases are a match to TRBD1. J gave up 0 bases and V 7 bases, and 5 bases lay outside the gene matches. CDR3 length: 15 residues. The germline V gene encodes CDR1 SNHLY and CDR2 FYNNEI. CDR3 protein: CASMDRENSGNTIYF. CDR3 DNA sequence: TGTGCCAGCATGGACAGGGAGAACTCTGGAAACACCATATATTTT.

This sequence joins TRBV2 and TRBJ1-4, with D possibly being TRBD1 (6 bases). V shed 1 base and J shed 6 bases, with 15 bases lying between them. This CDR3 is built from 16 residues. Germline assignment: CDR1 SNHLY and CDR2 FYNNEI. The CDR3 DNA reads TGTGCCAGCAGTGAAGTCTGGGCAGGGGATGATGAAAAACTGTTTTTT. It yields the protein CASSEVWAGDDEKLFF.

This chain uses TRBV7-2 with TRBJ2-7; 9 nucleotides line up with TRBD1. The CDR3 consists of 17 residues. The junction had 15 bases not matched to a gene; V was cut back by 5 bases and J by 4 bases. Germline lookup yields CDR1 SGHTA and CDR2 FQGNSA. The CDR3 bases are TGTGCCAGCAGCCCCCCCGGCGGGGACAGGGCGTCTTACGAGCAGTACTTC. Protein: CASSPPGGDRASYEQYF. Full variable domain (outside the CDR3, taken from reference TRBV7-2 and TRBJ2-7): GAGVSQSPSNKVTEKGKDVELRCDPISGHTALYWYRQSLGQGLEFLIYFQGNSAPDKSGLPSDRFSAERTGGSVSTLTIQRTQQEDSAVYLCASSPPGGDRASYEQYFGPGTRLTVT.

J is TRBJ2-7 and V is TRBV5-1, with 9 bases that match TRBD1. The V gene's germline CDR1 is SGHRS and CDR2 YFSETQ. With 5 bases clipped from V and 0 bases from J, the junction kept 3 bases outside the gene matches. The CDR3 has 14 residues. CDR3 loop: CASSEGQGSYEQYF. As DNA, the CDR3 is TGCGCCAGCAGTGAGGGACAGGGCTCCTACGAGCAGTACTTC.

The V and J genes are TRBV28 and TRBJ1-2; D may be TRBD1 (6 bases). V lost 6 bases and J lost 3, with 26 bases in between. The length of the CDR3 is 18 residues. CDR1 MDHEN and CDR2 SYDVKM come from the germline V gene. CDR3 sequence (DNA): TGTGCCAGCAGCCTCCGGGGGGCGGTCCAGGACCTAGACTATGGCTACACCTTC. This gives the protein CASSLRGAVQDLDYGYTF.

This chain joins TRBV2 and TRBJ2-5; D perhaps matches TRBD1 (5 bases). The CDR3 runs 13 residues. V was shortened by 2 bases and J by 4 bases, with 8 bases between the two germline ends. The germline gives CDR1 SNHLY, CDR2 FYNNEI. This chain's CDR3 is CASSEWQGETQYF. The DNA of the CDR3 is TGTGCCAGCAGTGAATGGCAGGGAGAGACCCAGTACTTC.

The chain joins TRBV11-2 to TRBJ2-4, with D hard to call. Trimming stripped 2 bases from V and 0 bases from J, with 5 bases between. The CDR3 sequence is 14 residues long. Germline assignment: CDR1 SGHAT and CDR2 FQNNGV. The CDR3 reads CASSLQIAKNIQYF. CDR3 sequence (DNA): TGTGCCAGCAGCTTACAGATAGCCAAAAACATTCAGTACTTC.

This clone was picked up one time. The chain combines TRBV9 with TRBJ2-5; 8 positions match TRBD2. The CDR3 totals 16 residues. Germline CDR1 SGDLS, CDR2 YYNGEE. The J segment lost 5 bases and the V segment lost 4 bases, leaving 13 bases of the junction unmatched. CDR3 sequence: CASSSPRGAGVETQYF. The DNA for the CDR3 is TGTGCCAGCAGCTCTCCTAGGGGAGCGGGGGTGGAGACCCAGTACTTC.

The CDR3 protein is CASSEALTGIDNEKLFF. The CDR3 DNA follows: TGTGCCAGCAGTGAAGCTCTGACAGGGATAGATAATGAAAAACTGTTTTTT. The chain joins TRBV2 to TRBJ1-4; 7 bases fit TRBD1. Trimming cost V 0 bases and J 4 bases; bases outside gene matches: 8. Germline V gene sequence: CDR1 SNHLY, CDR2 FYNNEI. The CDR3 covers 17 residues.

The genes are TRBV19 and TRBJ1-6; possibly TRBD1 for D (5 bases). V was clipped by 3 bases and J by 9 bases, with 9 bases between them. The CDR3 has 13 amino acids. CDR1 is LNHDA, CDR2 SQIVND, per germline (reference sequence). For the CDR3, the DNA is TGTGCCAGTAGTATGGAGGGGAGTTCACCCCTCCACTTT. It is translated as CASSMEGSSPLHF.

V usage is TRBV5-1 and J usage is TRBJ2-2; D gene ambiguous. Germline lookup yields CDR1 SGHRS and CDR2 YFSETQ. Trimming cost V 0 bases and J 0 bases, with 9 bases left between them. The CDR3 spans 16 residues. The CDR3 spells CASSLVPIANTGELFF. The CDR3 DNA reads as TGCGCCAGCAGCTTGGTTCCTATAGCGAACACCGGGGAGCTGTTTTTT. Filled out from reference TRBV5-1 and TRBJ2-2, the complete variable domain reads KAGVTQTPRYLIKTRGQQVTLSCSPISGHRSVSWYQQTPGQGLQFLFEYFSETQRNKGNFPGRFSGRQFSNSRSEMNVSTLELGDSALYLCASSLVPIANTGELFFGEGSRLTVL.

Turning to this clone: One junction end does not reproduce the germline sequence, and a read error may be involved. The chain links TRBV15 to TRBJ1-2; 9 bases match TRBD1. From germline, CDR1 is LNHNV and CDR2 YYDKDF (reference sequence). The CDR3 has 16 amino acids. The CDR3 DNA reads as TGTGCCACCAGCAGAGATCGGGGACAGGGAAACGATGGCTACCCCTTC. As protein: CATSRDRGQGNDGYPF.

This clone was detected once. This chain joins TRBV5-1 and TRBJ2-7, with D uncertain. This CDR3 is 15 amino acids long. The germline gives CDR1 SGHRS, CDR2 YFSETQ. Trimming shortened V by 0 bases and J by 0 bases, and 10 bases separated the two germline ends. CDR3 nucleotides: TGCGCCAGCAGCTTGGACCGGTTTAGCTCCTACGAGCAGTACTTC. It specifies CASSLDRFSSYEQYF.

The V and J genes are TRBV10-3 and TRBJ2-3, with 9 bases matching TRBD1. The CDR3 length is 15 residues. The J segment lost 6 bases and the V segment lost 3 bases, leaving 7 bases of the junction unmatched. CDR1 ENHRY and CDR2 SYGVKD come from the germline V gene. The DNA for the CDR3 is TGTGCCATCAGTGACTGGGACAGGGAAGGGGATACGCAGTATTTT. Translating it yields CAISDWDREGDTQYF.

The chain carries TRBV27 and TRBJ2-1; 9 bases line up with TRBD2. The CDR3 contains 15 residues. Germline V gene data show CDR1 as MNHEY and CDR2 as SMNVEV (reference sequence). Trimming at V came to 3 bases and at J to 6 bases, leaving 6 bases not matched to a gene. The CDR3 sequence: CASSFSSGRSNEQFF. The CDR3, as DNA: TGTGCCAGCAGTTTTAGCAGCGGGAGGAGCAATGAGCAGTTCTTC.

V is TRBV27 and J is TRBJ2-4, with a possible D match to TRBD1 (5 bases). CDR3 length: 13 residues. Germline V gene sequence: CDR1 MNHEY, CDR2 SMNVEV (reference sequence). Trimming cost V 10 bases and J 1 base, with 11 bases left between them. Written as DNA, the CDR3 is TGTGCCACCTCCCCAGGGGCCAAAAACATTCAGTACTTC. Amino acid sequence: CATSPGAKNIQYF.

CDR3 in amino acids: CAWSRDSNTEAFF. DNA of the CDR3: TGTGCCTGGAGTCGCGACAGTAACACTGAAGCTTTCTTT. This chain joins TRBV30 and TRBJ1-1; maybe TRBD1 (5 bases). Trimming left V 2 bases short and J 2 bases short, with 9 bases between. The CDR3 has 13 amino acids. Germline loops: CDR1 GTSNPN, CDR2 SVGIG (reference sequence). The whole variable domain, filled in from reference TRBV30 and TRBJ1-1, reads SQTIHQWPATLVQPVGSPLSLECTVEGTSNPNLYWYRQAAGRGLQLLFYSVGIGQISSEVPQNLSASRPQDRQFILSSKKLLLSDSGFYLCAWSRDSNTEAFFGQGTRLTVV.